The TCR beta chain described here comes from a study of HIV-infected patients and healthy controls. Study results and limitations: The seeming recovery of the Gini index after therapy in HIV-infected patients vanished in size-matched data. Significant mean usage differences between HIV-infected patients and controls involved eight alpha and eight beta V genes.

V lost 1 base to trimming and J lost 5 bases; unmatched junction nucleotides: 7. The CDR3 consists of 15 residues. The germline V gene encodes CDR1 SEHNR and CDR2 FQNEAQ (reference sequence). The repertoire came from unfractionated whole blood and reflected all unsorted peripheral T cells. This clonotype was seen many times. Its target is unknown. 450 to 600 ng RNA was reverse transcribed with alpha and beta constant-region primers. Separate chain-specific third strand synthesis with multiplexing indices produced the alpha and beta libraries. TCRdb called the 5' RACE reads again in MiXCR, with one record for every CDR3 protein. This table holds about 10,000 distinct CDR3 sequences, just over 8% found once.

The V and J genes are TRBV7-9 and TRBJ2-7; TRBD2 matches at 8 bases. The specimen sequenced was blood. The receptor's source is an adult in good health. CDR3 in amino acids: CASSLDPGGPHEQYF. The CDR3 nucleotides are TGTGCCAGCAGCTTAGACCCGGGGGGGCCCCACGAGCAGTACTTC.